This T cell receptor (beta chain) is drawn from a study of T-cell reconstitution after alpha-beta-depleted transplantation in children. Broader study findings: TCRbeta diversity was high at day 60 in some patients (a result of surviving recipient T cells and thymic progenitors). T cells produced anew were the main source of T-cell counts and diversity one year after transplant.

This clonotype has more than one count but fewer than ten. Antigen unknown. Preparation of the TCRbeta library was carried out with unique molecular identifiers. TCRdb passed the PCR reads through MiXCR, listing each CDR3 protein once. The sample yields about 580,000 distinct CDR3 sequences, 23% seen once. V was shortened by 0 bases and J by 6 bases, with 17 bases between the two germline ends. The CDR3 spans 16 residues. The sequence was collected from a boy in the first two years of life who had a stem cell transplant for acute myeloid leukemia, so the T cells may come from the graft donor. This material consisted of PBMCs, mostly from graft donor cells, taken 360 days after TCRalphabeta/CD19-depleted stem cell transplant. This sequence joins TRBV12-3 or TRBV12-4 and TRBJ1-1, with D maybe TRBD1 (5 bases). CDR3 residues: CASSLALGRGSAEAFF. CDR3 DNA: TGTGCCAGCAGTTTAGCGCTGGGGAGGGGTAGCGCTGAAGCTTTCTTT.